This T cell receptor (beta chain) was documented in a study of beta chain features in type 1 diabetes. Overall study context: Age, gender and cell yields were similar between patients and healthy donors. There were around 100,000,000 sorted cells examined across all samples.

General study results and limits: Within each of all four CD4+ subsets, Type 1 diabetes patients had TCRB CDR3s that were moderately but significantly shorter. In comparison with healthy donors, patients had naive, central memory and Treg TCRB repertoires that appeared more similar.

Expressed TCRB transcripts were sequenced because the isolated RNA had all been reverse transcribed beforehand. Clones were sequenced by immunoSEQ multiplex PCR, and TCRdb holds only the in-frame ones, with some missing. The sample holds roughly 160,000 clones; about 9% are singletons and the top ten take approximately 0.54%. Of note for this clone: The antigen remains undetermined.

The sample consisted of central memory CD4+ T cells from blood. This clonotype originated in a woman aged 18-29 years with type 1 diabetes.

DNA for the CDR3: TGCGCCAGCAGCCAAGGCATAGCCAGCGACATTCAGTACTTC. Its translation is CASSQGIASDIQYF. V gene TRBV4-3 combines with J gene TRBJ2-4, with D unclear. V dropped 1 base and J dropped 8 bases, with 12 bases sitting between them. This CDR3 contains 14 residues. From germline, CDR1 is LGHNA and CDR2 YSLEER.